What follows is one T cell receptor beta chain and its context. Its antigen is not identified. In the naive CD8 group, cells lacked CD45RO and were positively selected for CCR7, so terminally differentiated effector memory CD45RA+ cells were left out. Free of recent acute infections or vaccinations, the donors were healthy HIV-negative adults. Samples underwent the assay at deep level. Profiling relied on immunoSEQ multiplex PCR, and the TCRdb table lists in-frame clones only, not all of them. The table records hundreds of thousands of clones, about 96% of them present only once. This entry is derived from a study of shared clonotypes between healthy human individuals. Whole-study findings and limits: Naive CD4 clonotype sharing across several donors was about 5%. The sampled material consisted only of blood, and tissue repertoires are likely to differ.

The ends were cut back, 3 bases at V and 9 bases at J, with 12 bases in the middle. In germline, CDR1 is SQVTM, CDR2 ANQGSEA. The CDR3 has 12 amino acids. The sample taken for sequencing was naive CD8+ T cells sorted from blood. The chain couples TRBV29-1 to TRBJ2-1; D gene ambiguous. The clonotype was recovered from a woman aged 25 to 39 in good health. CDR3 in amino acids: CSVDMRTGEQFF. The CDR3 bases are TGCAGCGTTGACATGAGAACGGGTGAGCAGTTCTTC.